Each of the 23 T cell receptor beta chains below was sequenced from the same sample in a study of blood T cell repertoires in COVID-19 (dated by TCRdb to 2020 to 2021). Library prep was done by the immunoSEQ multiplex PCR assay. Imported from immuneACCESS, the table was reduced by TCRdb to in-frame sequences with V and J called. These copies leave out some clones; in studies compared against another copy, an unresolved V gene accounts for under half, and the cause of the remainder is not known. This sample is represented by about 220,000 clones; 90% of them were singletons. The ten top clones hold less than 15% of the sample. Sample: PBMCs or T cells enriched from blood (not recorded which). Source of these receptors: a man aged 25 to 40 who had been exposed to COVID-19.

The CDR3 DNA sequence: TGTGCCAGTAGTATCCAAGCGGACTATGGCTACACCTTC. Translating it yields CASSIQADYGYTF. The genes are TRBV19 and TRBJ1-2; no definite D call. Trimming cost V 3 bases and J 3 bases, with 8 bases left between them. The CDR3 has 13 amino acids. Germline V gives CDR1 LNHDA, CDR2 SQIVND (reference sequence).

The chain joins TRBV5-4 to TRBJ1-6; D is possibly TRBD1 (5 bases). The CDR3 sequence is 16 residues long. V was trimmed by 4 bases and J by 4 bases, leaving 15 bases between them. Germline V CDR1 and CDR2: SGHNT, YYREEE (reference sequence). The CDR3 sequence: CASSMGSRGYNSPLHF. CDR3 nucleotides: TGTGCCAGCAGCATGGGTTCACGGGGGTATAATTCACCCCTCCACTTT.

This rearrangement joins TRBV7-9 to TRBJ2-1; perhaps TRBD2 as D (6 bases). This CDR3 has 14 residues. The germline V gene has CDR1 SEHNR and CDR2 FQNEAQ (reference sequence). Trimming removed 11 bases at V and 0 bases at J, with 14 bases between. DNA for the CDR3: TGTGCCGGACTAAAGACGGTCTCCTACAATGAGCAGTTCTTC. Encoded protein: CAGLKTVSYNEQFF.

The V and J genes are TRBV7-9 and TRBJ2-1, with TRBD1 matching 8 bases. V was pared by 5 bases and J by 7 bases, with 10 bases of the junction left unmatched. Germline V lookup: CDR1 SEHNR, CDR2 FQNEAQ (reference sequence). The length of the CDR3 is 15 residues. CDR3 sequence reads: CASSPGQGPVNEQFF. In nucleotides, the CDR3 is TGTGCCAGCAGCCCCGGACAGGGTCCTGTGAATGAGCAGTTCTTC.

The chain employs TRBV6-4 and TRBJ2-5, with 8 bases fitting TRBD2. The germline V gene encodes CDR1 MRHNA and CDR2 SNTAGT. The CDR3 length is 13 residues. The junction had 2 bases not matched to a gene; V was cut back by 3 bases and J by 5 bases. This CDR3 is CASSELAAETQYF. The CDR3 bases are TGTGCCAGCAGTGAACTAGCGGCGGAGACCCAGTACTTC.

The chain carries TRBV5-4 and TRBJ2-7; 10 nucleotides line up with TRBD1. The V segment lost 2 bases and the J segment 4 bases; nucleotides outside the gene matches: 3. The CDR3 has 14 residues. Germline loops: CDR1 SGHNT, CDR2 YYREEE (reference sequence). The chain's CDR3 is CASSLRQGAYEQYF. The CDR3 nucleotides read TGTGCCAGCAGCTTACGACAGGGGGCATACGAGCAGTACTTC.

This chain uses TRBV27 with TRBJ1-1; D perhaps matches TRBD1 (6 bases). Germline CDR1 reads MNHEY; CDR2 reads SMNVEV (reference sequence). The V end lost 5 bases, the J end lost 6 bases, and 13 bases lay between the germline ends. This CDR3 is built from 13 residues. This CDR3 reads CASSPHTGSEAFF. CDR3 nucleotides: TGTGCCAGCAGTCCACATACAGGGTCTGAAGCTTTCTTT.

This rearrangement joins TRBV6-6 to TRBJ1-1, with unresolved D. The CDR3 length is 12 residues. The germline gives CDR1 MNHNY, CDR2 SVGAGI (reference sequence). Trimming stripped 5 bases from V and 4 bases from J, with 8 bases between. The CDR3 loop is CASSDRVTEAFF. The CDR3 bases are TGTGCCAGCAGTGACCGGGTCACTGAAGCTTTCTTT.

This clone occurred once. The CDR3 here is CASSSSGTGEIQYF. The CDR3 DNA sequence: TGTGCCAGCAGCTCGTCCGGGACAGGGGAGATTCAGTACTTC. The chain recombines TRBV7-9 with TRBJ2-7; 10 bases are a match to TRBD1. Germline assignment: CDR1 SEHNR and CDR2 FQNEAQ (reference sequence). Trimming removed 4 bases from V and 10 bases from J; junction bases left unmatched: 10. CDR3 length: 14 residues.

The chain joins TRBV12-3 or TRBV12-4 to TRBJ1-1; 9 positions match TRBD1. The V gene end was trimmed by 8 bases and the J gene end by 11 bases; junction bases not matched to a gene: 3. The CDR3 is 10 amino acids. CDR3 sequence: CASGQGKAFF. As DNA, the CDR3 is TGTGCCAGCGGACAGGGGAAGGCTTTCTTT.

The V call is TRBV10-3, the J call TRBJ2-5, with TRBD2 matching 11 bases. Germline values: CDR1 ENHRY, CDR2 SYGVKD. The CDR3 totals 15 residues. The trim removed 7 bases at V and 4 bases at J, leaving 8 bases unmatched. The CDR3 region is CAITDPSGGIETQYF. The CDR3 DNA reads TGTGCCATCACCGACCCTAGCGGGGGGATAGAGACCCAGTACTTC.

The chain recombines TRBV6-1 with TRBJ2-5; the match to TRBD2 covers 9 bases. This CDR3 spans 17 amino acids. In germline, CDR1 is MNHNS, CDR2 SASEGT. J gave up 5 bases and V 6 bases, and 16 bases lay outside the gene matches. This CDR3 reads CASRELAGSARGETQYF. CDR3 in DNA: TGTGCCAGCAGGGAACTAGCGGGTTCCGCTAGGGGGGAGACCCAGTACTTC.

The chain employs TRBV30 and TRBJ1-1, with 8 bases identical to TRBD1. The CDR3 is made up of 14 amino acids. Germline CDR1 is GTSNPN and CDR2 is SVGIG (reference sequence). Trimming took 3 bases from V and 5 from J; bases not matched to a gene: 8. CDR3 nucleotide sequence: TGTGCCTGGAGCTTAGGACAGGGAAAAACTGAAGCTTTCTTT. Translated: CAWSLGQGKTEAFF.

This chain connects TRBV19 to TRBJ1-4; TRBD1 agrees at 8 bases. This CDR3 region has 15 residues. Trimming took 5 bases from V and 6 from J; bases not matched to a gene: 8. CDR1 is LNHDA and CDR2 is SQIVND in the germline V gene (reference sequence). The CDR3 is CASSAIQGADEKLFF. As DNA, the CDR3 is TGTGCCAGTAGTGCTATCCAGGGGGCGGATGAAAAACTGTTTTTT.

V gene TRBV13 combines with J gene TRBJ2-2; maybe TRBD2 (5 bases). This CDR3 region has 18 residues. Germline V gene lookup returns CDR1 PRHDT and CDR2 FYEKMQ (reference sequence). The V end was cut by 5 bases, the J end by 0 bases, with 19 bases between. This CDR3 reads CASSRRLGGSSNTGELFF. CDR3 DNA: TGTGCCAGCAGCCGACGACTGGGCGGGTCATCGAACACCGGGGAGCTGTTTTTT.

The chain joins TRBV4-1 to TRBJ1-1; 7 positions agree with TRBD1. Germline CDR1 and CDR2: MGHRA and YSYEKL. V lost 0 bases, J lost 6 bases, and 7 bases stayed unmatched. This CDR3 contains 15 residues. Here the CDR3 DNA reads TGCGCCAGCAGCCAAGAAAGAACAGGGGACCCTGAAGCTTTCTTT. Its translation: CASSQERTGDPEAFF.

The chain carries TRBV6-5 and TRBJ1-2; D possibly corresponds to TRBD1 (5 bases). Trimming left V 3 bases short and J 0 bases short, with 11 bases between. The V gene's germline CDR1 is MNHEY and CDR2 SVGAGI. The CDR3 runs 15 residues. The CDR3 protein is CASSYGDSSNYGYTF. CDR3 DNA: TGTGCCAGCAGTTATGGGGACTCCTCTAACTATGGCTACACCTTC.

The chain combines TRBV6-5 with TRBJ1-6, with 7 bases matching TRBD1. The germline V gene has CDR1 MNHEY and CDR2 SVGAGI. The length of the CDR3 is 16 residues. Trimming at V came to 4 bases and at J to 9 bases, leaving 12 bases not matched to a gene. CDR3 nucleotide sequence: TGTGCCAGCAGTTTGTTCACCAGACAGGGCGGTTCACCCCTCCACTTT. Translated: CASSLFTRQGGSPLHF.

V usage is TRBV3-1 (or the pseudogene TRBV3-2) and J usage is TRBJ2-5, with a tentative D call TRBD2 (6 bases). The germline V gene has CDR1 LGHDT and CDR2 YNNKEL (reference sequence). The length of the CDR3 is 15 residues. The V end was cut by 4 bases, the J end by 3 bases, with 15 bases between. The CDR3 spells CASSRDSRKKETQYF. The CDR3 bases are TGTGCCAGCAGCCGGGACTCCCGAAAGAAAGAGACCCAGTACTTC.

V gene TRBV19 combines with J gene TRBJ1-2; TRBD1 aligns across 8 bases. The CDR3 contains 15 residues. In germline, CDR1 is LNHDA, CDR2 SQIVND (reference sequence). V was clipped by 0 bases and J by 6 bases; unmatched bases: 6. CDR3: CASSIERQGLNGYTF. DNA for the CDR3: TGTGCCAGTAGTATAGAACGACAGGGGCTGAATGGCTACACCTTC. Full variable domain (rest looked up from reference TRBV19 and TRBJ1-2): DGGITQSPKYLFRKEGQNVTLSCEQNLNHDAMYWYRQDPGQGLRLIYYSQIVNDFQKGDIAEGYSVSREKKESFPLTVTSAQKNPTAFYLCASSIERQGLNGYTFGSGTRLTVV.

The chain recombines TRBV9 with TRBJ1-1; tentative D call: TRBD1 (5 bases). The germline V and J ends were trimmed by 3 bases and 0 bases, with 12 bases remaining between them. CDR1 SGDLS and CDR2 YYNGEE come from the germline V gene. The CDR3 consists of 15 residues. The CDR3 DNA reads TGTGCCAGCAGCGCTACAGGTCGCATGAACACTGAAGCTTTCTTT. Translating it yields CASSATGRMNTEAFF. Variable domain in full (rest from reference TRBV9 and TRBJ1-1): DSGVTQTPKHLITATGQRVTLRCSPRSGDLSVYWYQQSLDQGLQFLIQYYNGEERAKGNILERFSAQQFPDLHSELNLSSLELGDSALYFCASSATGRMNTEAFFGQGTRLTVV.

The chain combines TRBV7-2 with TRBJ1-3; no firm D call. CDR3 length: 16 residues. The V and J ends lost 5 bases and 1 base respectively, with 15 bases between them. Germline values: CDR1 SGHTA, CDR2 FQGNSA. CDR3 residues: CASSPPRPRSGNTIYF. As DNA, the CDR3 is TGTGCCAGCAGCCCCCCCAGGCCCCGGTCTGGAAACACCATATATTTT.

This sequence joins TRBV6-5 and TRBJ1-1; TRBD1 might be the D (5 bases). Trimming removed 7 bases from V and 11 bases from J, with 26 bases in between. CDR1 is MNHEY and CDR2 is SVGAGI in the germline V gene. This CDR3 contains 15 residues. As DNA, the CDR3 is TGTGCCAGCATACCGAAACCCACCTTCTACGGGGGGGCTTTCTTT. Protein product: CASIPKPTFYGGAFF.